These T cell receptor beta chains were read from a single sample in a study of shared clonotypes between healthy human individuals. Using immunoSEQ multiplex PCR, the repertoire was profiled, and TCRdb retains in-frame clones only, with some absent. Here the sample spans some 360,000 clones, around four fifths being singletons. Material for sequencing was memory CD4+ T cells sorted from blood. The receptors were sampled from a man younger than 40 in good health. The CDR3 runs from the conserved cysteine through the conserved F or W. A D gene is named only where the DNA matches it firmly. Only some rows state a clone size, as once, few, many or a class for expanded clones.

j_call: TRBJ1-2
v_call: TRBV5-1
d_call: NA
clone_size: NA
cdr3_nt: TGCGCCAGCAGCCCGACCCCGGAACAATTCTATGGCTACACCTTC
cdr3_aa: CASSPTPEQFYGYTF

j_call: TRBJ1-5
v_call: TRBV9
d_call: NA
clone_size: NA
cdr3_nt: TGTGCCAGCAGCGTAGGGGCAGGGAACTCGCCCCAGCATTTT
cdr3_aa: CASSVGAGNSPQHF

j_call: TRBJ1-2
v_call: TRBV28
d_call: NA
clone_size: NA
cdr3_nt: TGTGCCAGCAGTTCCCGGGACCGAACCTATGGCTACACCTTC
cdr3_aa: CASSSRDRTYGYTF

j_call: TRBJ2-1
v_call: TRBV7-9
d_call: NA
clone_size: NA
cdr3_nt: TGTGCCAGCATTGGCGTCTCGAATGAGCAGTTCTTC
cdr3_aa: CASIGVSNEQFF

j_call: TRBJ1-4
v_call: TRBV6-1
d_call: NA
clone_size: NA
cdr3_nt: TGTGCCAGCAGTGAAGGACAGAATGAAAAACTGTTTTTT
cdr3_aa: CASSEGQNEKLFF

j_call: TRBJ1-4
v_call: TRBV5-1
d_call: NA
clone_size: NA
cdr3_nt: TGCGCCAGCAGCTTGGGAGGGGTAACTAATGAAAAACTGTTTTTT
cdr3_aa: CASSLGGVTNEKLFF

j_call: TRBJ2-1
v_call: TRBV10-3
d_call: NA
clone_size: NA
cdr3_nt: TGTGCCATTGCGGCGTTGGTTAATGAGCAGTTCTTC
cdr3_aa: CAIAALVNEQFF

j_call: TRBJ1-2
v_call: TRBV10-3
d_call: NA
clone_size: many
cdr3_nt: TGTGCCATCAGTGTTCGGGGCCTCTACACCTTC
cdr3_aa: CAISVRGLYTF

j_call: TRBJ1-1
v_call: TRBV29-1
d_call: NA
clone_size: NA
cdr3_nt: TGCAGCGCCATGGTCCAGAACACTGAAGCTTTCTTT
cdr3_aa: CSAMVQNTEAFF

j_call: TRBJ1-1
v_call: TRBV2
d_call: TRBD1
clone_size: NA
cdr3_nt: TGTGCCAGCAGTGTCGGTCCAGGGGGCGTAGGTACTGAAGCTTTCTTT
cdr3_aa: CASSVGPGGVGTEAFF

j_call: TRBJ2-5
v_call: TRBV18
d_call: NA
clone_size: NA
cdr3_nt: TGTGCCAGCTCACCACCGTCCAGGTGGAGACTCCAAGAGACCCAGTACTTC
cdr3_aa: CASSPPSRWRLQETQYF

j_call: TRBJ2-3
v_call: TRBV7-8
d_call: NA
clone_size: NA
cdr3_nt: TGTGCCAGCAGCCGGACAAAGGGGACGGAGTATTTT
cdr3_aa: CASSRTKGTEYF

j_call: TRBJ2-7
v_call: TRBV6-1
d_call: NA
clone_size: few
cdr3_nt: TGTGCCAGCAGGAGAGACCACGAGCAGTACTTC
cdr3_aa: CASRRDHEQYF

j_call: TRBJ1-5
v_call: TRBV18
d_call: NA
clone_size: NA
cdr3_nt: TGTGCCAGCTCCCTGACAAACAATCAGCCCCAGCATTTT
cdr3_aa: CASSLTNNQPQHF

j_call: TRBJ2-3
v_call: TRBV7-7
d_call: NA
clone_size: NA
cdr3_nt: TGTGCCAGCAGCCCCGAGAACGGGAACACGCAGTATTTT
cdr3_aa: CASSPENGNTQYF

j_call: TRBJ2-7
v_call: TRBV7-9
d_call: TRBD2
clone_size: NA
cdr3_nt: TGTGCCAGCAGCTTGCGAGCGGGAGTTAGTTCCGAGCAGTACTTC
cdr3_aa: CASSLRAGVSSEQYF

j_call: TRBJ2-2
v_call: TRBV5-1
d_call: TRBD1
clone_size: once
cdr3_nt: TGCGCCAGCAGCCCGGACAGGGGTTATACCGGGGAGCTGTTTTTT
cdr3_aa: CASSPDRGYTGELFF

j_call: TRBJ2-2
v_call: TRBV7-8
d_call: NA
clone_size: NA
cdr3_nt: TGTGCCAGCAGCTTAGCTCCCGGAGGGTACACCGGGGAGCTGTTTTTT
cdr3_aa: CASSLAPGGYTGELFF

j_call: TRBJ2-7
v_call: TRBV29-1
d_call: NA
clone_size: NA
cdr3_nt: TGCAGCGTTGAAGATACGGGAACCGAGCAGTACTTC
cdr3_aa: CSVEDTGTEQYF

j_call: TRBJ2-7
v_call: TRBV10-2
d_call: TRBD2
clone_size: few
cdr3_nt: TGCGCCAGCAGTGAGTCGCGGGGGACCTACGAGCAGTACTTC
cdr3_aa: CASSESRGTYEQYF

j_call: TRBJ2-1
v_call: TRBV4-1
d_call: NA
clone_size: NA
cdr3_nt: TGCGCCAGCAGACGGCTTTTAGCGGAGTCCTCCTACAATGAGCAGTTCTTC
cdr3_aa: CASRRLLAESSYNEQFF

j_call: TRBJ1-1
v_call: TRBV9
d_call: NA
clone_size: NA
cdr3_nt: TGTGCCAGCAGCGTAGGGACAGTAGGGGAAGCTTTCTTT
cdr3_aa: CASSVGTVGEAFF

j_call: TRBJ2-1
v_call: TRBV2
d_call: NA
clone_size: NA
cdr3_nt: TGTGCCAGCAGTGAACTTATGGGGTGGAATGAGCAGTTCTTC
cdr3_aa: CASSELMGWNEQFF

j_call: TRBJ2-1
v_call: TRBV20-1
d_call: NA
clone_size: NA
cdr3_nt: TGCAGTGCTAGTAAAAGGAATGAGCAGTTCTTC
cdr3_aa: CSASKRNEQFF

j_call: TRBJ1-2
v_call: TRBV6-5
d_call: NA
clone_size: NA
cdr3_nt: TGTGCCAGCAGTTATCGACAGGCTCCTGGCTACACCTTC
cdr3_aa: CASSYRQAPGYTF

j_call: TRBJ2-7
v_call: TRBV10-3
d_call: NA
clone_size: NA
cdr3_nt: TGTGCCATCAGTGAGTCGCAGGGCTCCTACGAGCAGTACTTC
cdr3_aa: CAISESQGSYEQYF

j_call: TRBJ2-1
v_call: TRBV11-2
d_call: TRBD2
clone_size: many
cdr3_nt: TGTGCCAGCAGCTCCTGGACTAGCGGCTACAATGAGCAGTTCTTC
cdr3_aa: CASSSWTSGYNEQFF

j_call: TRBJ1-4
v_call: TRBV15
d_call: TRBD1
clone_size: NA
cdr3_nt: TGTGCCACCAGCAGAAGGTTAGGACAGGGGGCGGAAAAACTGTTTTTT
cdr3_aa: CATSRRLGQGAEKLFF

j_call: TRBJ1-4
v_call: TRBV20-1
d_call: NA
clone_size: NA
cdr3_nt: TGCAGTGCTAGCCCGAGGCTGTTTTTT
cdr3_aa: CSASPRLFF

j_call: TRBJ1-3
v_call: TRBV11-2
d_call: TRBD1
clone_size: many
cdr3_nt: TGTGCCAGCAACGACCGGGGCAGGGGGCGAGATTACTCTGGAAACACCATATATTTT
cdr3_aa: CASNDRGRGRDYSGNTIYF

j_call: TRBJ1-5
v_call: TRBV7-9
d_call: NA
clone_size: few
cdr3_nt: TGTGCCGGAACTACAGGTGGCAATCAGCCCCAGCATTTT
cdr3_aa: CAGTTGGNQPQHF

j_call: TRBJ1-2
v_call: TRBV28
d_call: NA
clone_size: NA
cdr3_nt: TGTGCCAGCAGTTTATATGGAGGGCCGATATATAGCTACACCTTC
cdr3_aa: CASSLYGGPIYSYTF

j_call: TRBJ2-7
v_call: TRBV7-2
d_call: NA
clone_size: once
cdr3_nt: TGTGCCAGCAGCTTTCCTACCCGGTCCTACGAGCAGTACTTC
cdr3_aa: CASSFPTRSYEQYF

j_call: TRBJ2-3
v_call: TRBV7-2
d_call: TRBD2
clone_size: NA
cdr3_nt: TGTGCCAGCAGCCGGAGCGGGGCCACAGATACGCAGTATTTT
cdr3_aa: CASSRSGATDTQYF

j_call: TRBJ1-3
v_call: TRBV6-5
d_call: TRBD1
clone_size: NA
cdr3_nt: TGTGCCAGCAGTCGGACAGGGAGAAACGGAAACACCATATATTTT
cdr3_aa: CASSRTGRNGNTIYF